This paragraph covers one T cell receptor beta chain sequence. V was pared by 5 bases and J by 0 bases, with 8 bases between. The CDR3 is 14 residues long. The sample is drawn from a study of response to subunit inactivated influenza vaccine. Each CDR3 protein is one row after TCRdb ran MiXCR on the RT-PCR reads. The data show about 570,000 distinct CDR3 sequences, roughly 10% seen once. The data also belong to a second study, concerning T cells expressing NK-cell markers. That source notes: It was by 5'RACE template switching with UMIs that TCR beta cDNA was made. The authors applied an anti-gamma-delta TCR antibody in several experiments, and it restricted sorting to alpha-beta TCR T cells. For 5 to 7 donors, the dominant NKG2C+ clonotypes made up roughly 1.0-8% of their CD8+ T cells. Once again these clonotypes came out on top in the CD3+CD56-NKG2C+ fraction of a handful of donors.

The clonotype comes from a man aged 50 or older who received an inactivated influenza vaccine. Material: PBMCs from blood, obtained on the day of vaccination. J is TRBJ2-1 and V is TRBV12-3 or TRBV12-4; no clear D. The CDR3 bases are TGTGCCAGCAGTAACGTAGTCTCCTACAATGAGCAGTTCTTC. Translated, it gives CASSNVVSYNEQFF.